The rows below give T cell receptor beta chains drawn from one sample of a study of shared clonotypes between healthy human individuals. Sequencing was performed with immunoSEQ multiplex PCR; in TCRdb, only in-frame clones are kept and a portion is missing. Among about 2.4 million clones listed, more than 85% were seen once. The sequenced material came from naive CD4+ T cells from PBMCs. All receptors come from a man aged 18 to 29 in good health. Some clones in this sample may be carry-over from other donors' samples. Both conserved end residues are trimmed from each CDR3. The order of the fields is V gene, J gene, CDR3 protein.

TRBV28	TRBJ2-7	ASSPTGASGAYEQY
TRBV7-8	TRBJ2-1	ASSRPASGSHNEQF
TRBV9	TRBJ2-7	ASNRQGAYEQY
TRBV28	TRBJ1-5	ASSLVLVQGTQPQH
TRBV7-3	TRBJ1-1	ASSLRQGYTEAF
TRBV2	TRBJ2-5	ASSEDRAVKETQY
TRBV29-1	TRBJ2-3	SVAGTLGDTQY
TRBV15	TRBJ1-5	ATSGGTGGLYQPQH
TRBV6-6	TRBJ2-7	ASSYRSGTGDYEQY
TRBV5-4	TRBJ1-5	ASSDRGSQPQH
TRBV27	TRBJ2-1	ASSFRAGGSYNEQF
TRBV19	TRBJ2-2	ASSVGQGFTGELF
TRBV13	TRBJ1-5	ASSRTGDQPQH
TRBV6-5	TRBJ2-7	ASSFASGWDEQY
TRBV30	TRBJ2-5	AWSAGIETQY
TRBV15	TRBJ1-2	ATSKSPQLGGYGYT
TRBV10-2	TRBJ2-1	ASSESLVINNEQF
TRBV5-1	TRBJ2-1	ASSLGDTTYNEQF
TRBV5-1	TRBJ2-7	ASSSGQGLHEQY
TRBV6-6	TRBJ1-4	ASSKFSGANEKLF
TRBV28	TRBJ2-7	ASSSGQGGEQY
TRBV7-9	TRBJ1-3	ASSRDRISGNTIY
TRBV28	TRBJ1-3	ASSRDSNSGNTIY
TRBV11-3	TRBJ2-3	ASSLLSGGLTDTQY
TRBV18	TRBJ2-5	ASSPTGGAETQY
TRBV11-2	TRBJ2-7	ASSLDRRTGSGEY
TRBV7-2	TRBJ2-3	ASSSRGGDTQY
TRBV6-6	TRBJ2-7	ASSYSRNSYEQY
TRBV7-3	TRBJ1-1	ASSLSWNTEAF
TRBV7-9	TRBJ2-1	ALGLYNEQF
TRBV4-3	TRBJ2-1	ASSQRTSGTDEQF
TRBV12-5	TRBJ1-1	ASGLEADTEAF
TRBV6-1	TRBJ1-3	ASMSRTGAGNTIY
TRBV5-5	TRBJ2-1	ASSRGQVNEQF
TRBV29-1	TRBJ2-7	SVLGTSGMYEQY
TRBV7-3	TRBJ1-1	ASSSGTANTEAF
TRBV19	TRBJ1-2	ASSGRYGYT
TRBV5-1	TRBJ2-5	ASSLAQAQETQY
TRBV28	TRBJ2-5	ASSNRVTRQTQY
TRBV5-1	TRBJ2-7	ASSLGTGGTYEQY
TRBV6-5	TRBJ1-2	AISGLGRERGYT
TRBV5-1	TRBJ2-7	ASSSNRPAYEQY
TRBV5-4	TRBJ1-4	ASSLVSNEKLF
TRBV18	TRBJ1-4	ASSPPGQGGEKLF
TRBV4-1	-	ASSQVGYGQGHEQY
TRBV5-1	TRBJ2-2	ASSLETSGRRTGELF
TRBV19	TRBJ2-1	ASSFGGSGPYNEQF
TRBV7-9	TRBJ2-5	ASSLSGVAEAQY
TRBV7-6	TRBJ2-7	ASSLVPGTGGYEQY
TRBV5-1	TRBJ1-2	ASSPLSGTEGYT
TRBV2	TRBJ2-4	ASTKETGAQAKNIQY
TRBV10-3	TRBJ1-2	AISESDYGYT
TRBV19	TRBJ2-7	ASSIVAGNSYEQY
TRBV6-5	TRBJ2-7	ASSYSFTATSYEQY
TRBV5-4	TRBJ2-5	ASSSDRKETQY
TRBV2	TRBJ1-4	ASSVEGQGAGDEKLF
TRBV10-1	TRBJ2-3	ASSETKAGGPGPDTQY